What follows are 6 T cell receptor beta chains derived from one specimen sequenced in a study of T-cell memory formation after mild COVID-19. TCRdb reprocessed the 5' RACE reads with MiXCR, giving one entry per CDR3 protein. This table has approximately 450,000 distinct CDR3 sequences, 15% to 20% appearing once. The sequencing sample was made of PBMCs or a T cell subset sorted from them (not recorded which). The receptors were sampled from an adult woman who had mild COVID-19 (a few samples of this study predate the infection). Cell type and time point are not known.

The chain has TRBV14 and TRBJ2-2; 7 bases match TRBD2. Germline V gene sequence: CDR1 SGHDN, CDR2 FVKESK. With V trimmed by 1 base and J by 1 base, 3 bases remained unmatched. The CDR3 extends over 16 amino acids. CDR3 sequence (DNA): TGTGCCAGCAGCCAAGTCGGGGAGGGGAACACCGGGGAGCTGTTTTTT. This encodes CASSQVGEGNTGELFF.

The chain joins TRBV2 to TRBJ1-1, with 7 bases fitting TRBD1. J was trimmed by 3 bases and V by 6 bases; bases with no gene match: 13. CDR1 and CDR2 (germline): SNHLY, FYNNEI. This CDR3 region has 16 residues. In nucleotides, the CDR3 is TGTGCCAGCAGGACCGACAGGGTCGTAGGGGACACTGAAGCTTTCTTT. It is translated as CASRTDRVVGDTEAFF.

This clonotype was recorded a few times. V usage is TRBV5-1 and J usage is TRBJ2-7; 11 positions agree with TRBD1. From germline, CDR1 is SGHRS and CDR2 YFSETQ. This CDR3 is 13 amino acids long. Trimming cost V 4 bases and J 7 bases; bases outside gene matches: 4. CDR3 nucleotide sequence: TGCGCCAGCAGCCAGGACAGGGGGCAGGAGCAGTACTTC. It translates to CASSQDRGQEQYF.

This chain uses TRBV25-1 with TRBJ2-1; D is perhaps TRBD1 or TRBD2 (5 bases each). Germline CDR1 MGHDK, CDR2 SYGVNS. Trimming left V 4 bases short and J 15 bases short, with 28 bases between. The CDR3 totals 16 residues. CDR3 nucleotide sequence: TGTGCCAGCAGTGGAGGGGCCGGGACGGCGTTAGCCTTCTGGTTCTTC. Its protein is CASSGGAGTALAFWFF.

This clonotype was found a few times. The V gene is TRBV5-1, the J gene TRBJ1-4; the D is unclear. Between the trimmed V and J ends, which lost 2 bases and 7 bases, there was a span of 12 bases. Germline CDR1 reads SGHRS; CDR2 reads YFSETQ. The CDR3 covers 14 residues. The CDR3 here is CASSFDPATEKLFF. CDR3 DNA sequence: TGCGCCAGCAGCTTTGACCCAGCAACTGAAAAACTGTTTTTT. The whole variable domain, filled in from reference TRBV5-1 and TRBJ1-4, reads KAGVTQTPRYLIKTRGQQVTLSCSPISGHRSVSWYQQTPGQGLQFLFEYFSETQRNKGNFPGRFSGRQFSNSRSEMNVSTLELGDSALYLCASSFDPATEKLFFGSGTQLSVL.

J is TRBJ2-5 and V is TRBV7-9; weak D call: TRBD2 (6 bases). CDR3 length equals 14 residues. Deletions cut 8 bases from V and 4 bases from J, with 17 bases between. CDR1 is SEHNR and CDR2 is FQNEAQ in the germline V gene (reference sequence). The CDR3 is CASLAVGGVETQYF. For the CDR3, the DNA is TGTGCCAGCCTAGCCGTGGGAGGTGTAGAGACCCAGTACTTC.